These 11 T cell receptor beta chains came from one sample sequenced in a study of cytomegalovirus exposure and HLA in healthy donors. Sequencing was performed with immunoSEQ multiplex PCR; in TCRdb, only in-frame clones are kept and a portion is missing. The table lists 200,000 to 250,000 clones, just over 90% of them singletons. The specimen was PBMCs. These receptors all come from a woman younger than 30 in good health and CMV-seronegative.

The J gene is TRBJ2-3, the V gene TRBV5-1, with a weak D call TRBD2 (5 bases). Trimming took 0 bases from V and 2 from J, leaving 7 bases between them. Germline V gene lookup returns CDR1 SGHRS and CDR2 YFSETQ. The CDR3 length is 14 residues. The CDR3 loop is CASSLEAVTDTQYF. In DNA form, the CDR3 reads TGCGCCAGCAGCTTGGAAGCGGTCACAGATACGCAGTATTTT.

This clone came up once. The chain is built from TRBV6-5 and TRBJ2-7; 8 bases match TRBD2. CDR3 length: 16 amino acids. J lost 3 bases, V lost 0 bases, and 7 bases had no gene match. CDR1 MNHEY and CDR2 SVGAGI come from the germline V gene. CDR3 coding DNA: TGTGCCAGCAGTTACTCGGTCGGCCTAGCGGGCTACGAGCAGTACTTC. Its translation: CASSYSVGLAGYEQYF.

This clone has a handful of counts. The CDR3 region has the DNA TGCAGCGTTGGACAGGGTCTGGGCTACACCTTC. Its translation: CSVGQGLGYTF. V usage is TRBV29-1 and J usage is TRBJ1-2, with 7 nucleotides matching TRBD1. CDR3 length: 11 amino acids. The germline CDR1 and CDR2 sequences are SQVTM and ANQGSEA. V lost 4 bases and J lost 8; bases outside the gene matches: 4.

CDR3 amino acids: CSVPDSQDTEAFF. In DNA form, the CDR3 reads TGCAGCGTTCCTGACTCACAGGACACTGAAGCTTTCTTT. The chain has TRBV29-1 and TRBJ1-1, with D possibly matching TRBD1 (5 bases). Trimming removed 5 bases at V and 3 bases at J, with 13 bases between. Germline values: CDR1 SQVTM, CDR2 ANQGSEA. The CDR3 runs 13 residues.

The V and J genes are TRBV5-5 and TRBJ1-4; D possibly corresponds to TRBD1 (5 bases). This CDR3 is 15 amino acids long. The V and J ends lost 4 bases and 4 bases respectively, with 14 bases between them. Germline CDR1 is SGHKS and CDR2 is YYEKEE (reference sequence). CDR3 in DNA: TGTGCCAGCAGCATTGTGGGGCTGATTAATGAAAAACTGTTTTTT. Translation gives CASSIVGLINEKLFF.

The J gene is TRBJ1-3, the V gene TRBV2; 8 bases match TRBD1. V trimming: 6 bases; J trimming: 4 bases; junction bases outside the gene matches: 11. CDR1 and CDR2 (germline): SNHLY, FYNNEI. There are 16 residues in the CDR3. The CDR3 reads CASSGGDRGAGNTIYF. Written as DNA, the CDR3 is TGTGCCAGCAGCGGGGGCGACAGGGGAGCCGGAAACACCATATATTTT.

The J gene is TRBJ2-5, the V gene TRBV5-1; D not certain. Germline CDR1 reads SGHRS; CDR2 reads YFSETQ. Trimming stripped 1 base from V and 2 bases from J, with 6 bases between. The CDR3 extends over 13 amino acids. CDR3: CASSLSQQETQYF. The CDR3 DNA reads TGCGCCAGCAGCTTGTCCCAGCAAGAGACCCAGTACTTC.

V usage is TRBV19 and J usage is TRBJ1-2, with D possibly TRBD1 on 5 matching bases. Looked up from germline, CDR1 is LNHDA and CDR2 is SQIVND (reference sequence). The CDR3 runs to 14 residues. Trimming took 7 bases from V and 6 from J, leaving 18 bases between them. This CDR3 reads CASTPSPDTDGYTF. CDR3 DNA: TGTGCCAGTACCCCCAGCCCGGACACCGATGGCTACACCTTC. Full variable domain (remainder filled in from reference TRBV19 and TRBJ1-2): DGGITQSPKYLFRKEGQNVTLSCEQNLNHDAMYWYRQDPGQGLRLIYYSQIVNDFQKGDIAEGYSVSREKKESFPLTVTSAQKNPTAFYLCASTPSPDTDGYTFGSGTRLTVV.

The chain has TRBV2 and TRBJ2-7; D gene ambiguous. CDR1 is SNHLY, CDR2 FYNNEI, per germline. The CDR3 sequence is 11 residues long. Trimming shortened V by 5 bases and J by 3 bases, and 5 bases separated the two germline ends. Written as DNA, the CDR3 is TGTGCCAGCAGTCAGGTCTACGAGCAGTACTTC. It specifies CASSQVYEQYF.

V usage is TRBV11-2 and J usage is TRBJ2-1; unclear D gene. Germline values: CDR1 SGHAT, CDR2 FQNNGV. CDR3 size: 15 residues. V lost 5 bases to trimming and J lost 0 bases, with 11 bases between them. CDR3 loop: CASSPGQTSYNEQFF. The DNA of the CDR3 is TGTGCCAGCAGCCCCGGTCAAACCTCCTACAATGAGCAGTTCTTC.

This clone was detected once. This chain joins TRBV10-1 and TRBJ1-5, with unresolved D. The CDR3 runs 18 residues. V lost 10 bases and J 9 bases, leaving 34 bases between the germline ends. CDR1 and CDR2 (germline): WNHNN, SYGVQD (reference sequence). CDR3 amino acids: CANPTITDGLIAIMPQHF. The DNA of the CDR3 is TGCGCCAACCCTACTATAACGGACGGACTCATAGCAATCATGCCCCAGCATTTT.